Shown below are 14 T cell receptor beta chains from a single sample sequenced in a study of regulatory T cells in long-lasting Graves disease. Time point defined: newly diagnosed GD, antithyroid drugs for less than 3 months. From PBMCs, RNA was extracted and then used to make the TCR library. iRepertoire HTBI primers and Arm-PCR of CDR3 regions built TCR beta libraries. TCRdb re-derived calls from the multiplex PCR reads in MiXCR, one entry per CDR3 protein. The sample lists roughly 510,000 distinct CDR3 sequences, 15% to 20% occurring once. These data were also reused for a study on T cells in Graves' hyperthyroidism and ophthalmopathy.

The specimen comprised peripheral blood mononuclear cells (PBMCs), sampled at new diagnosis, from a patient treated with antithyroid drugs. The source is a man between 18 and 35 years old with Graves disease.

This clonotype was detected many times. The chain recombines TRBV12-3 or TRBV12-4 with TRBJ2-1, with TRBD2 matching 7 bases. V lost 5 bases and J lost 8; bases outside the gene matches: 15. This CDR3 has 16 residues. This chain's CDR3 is CASSHLAGVLIDEQFF. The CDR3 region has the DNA TGTGCCAGCAGTCATCTTGCGGGAGTCCTTATCGATGAGCAGTTCTTC.

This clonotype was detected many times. Written as DNA, the CDR3 is TGTGCCATCAGTGAGTCTGCGTATAGCAATCAGCCCCAGCATTTT. This codes for CAISESAYSNQPQHF. The chain employs TRBV10-3 and TRBJ1-5; D gene uncertain. This CDR3 has 15 residues. Deletions cut 0 bases from V and 0 bases from J, with 6 bases between. Germline V gene lookup returns CDR1 ENHRY and CDR2 SYGVKD.

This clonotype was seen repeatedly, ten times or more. CDR3 bases: TGTGCCAGCAGCTTAATGGGTAGACAAGAGACCCAGTACTTC. The encoded protein is CASSLMGRQETQYF. The chain employs TRBV11-2 and TRBJ2-5; D not resolved. The CDR3 totals 14 residues. Germline CDR1 is SGHAT and CDR2 is FQNNGV. V was trimmed by 2 bases and J by 2 bases, leaving 9 bases between them.

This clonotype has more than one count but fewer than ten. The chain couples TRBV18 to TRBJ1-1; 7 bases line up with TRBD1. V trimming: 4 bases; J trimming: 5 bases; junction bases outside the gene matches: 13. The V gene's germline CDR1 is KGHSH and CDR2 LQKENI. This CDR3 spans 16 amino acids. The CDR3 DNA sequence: TGTGCCAGCTCACTCTCGCAGGCTAAGGGGGCGACTGAAGCTTTCTTT. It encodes CASSLSQAKGATEAFF.

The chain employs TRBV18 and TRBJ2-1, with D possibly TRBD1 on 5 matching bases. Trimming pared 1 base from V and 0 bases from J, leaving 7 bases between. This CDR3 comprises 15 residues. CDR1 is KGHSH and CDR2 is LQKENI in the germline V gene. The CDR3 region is CASSPLQGSYNEQFF. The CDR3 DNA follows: TGTGCCAGCTCACCACTCCAGGGCTCCTACAATGAGCAGTTCTTC.

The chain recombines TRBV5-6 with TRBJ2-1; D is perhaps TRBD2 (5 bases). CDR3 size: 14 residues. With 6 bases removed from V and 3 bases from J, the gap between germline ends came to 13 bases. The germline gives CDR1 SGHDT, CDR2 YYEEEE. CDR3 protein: CASTRGSNYNEQFF. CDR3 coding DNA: TGTGCCAGCACTCGGGGATCCAACTACAATGAGCAGTTCTTC. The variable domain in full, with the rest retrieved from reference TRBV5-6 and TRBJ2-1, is DAGVTQSPTHLIKTRGQQVTLRCSPKSGHDTVSWYQQALGQGPQFIFQYYEEEERQRGNFPDRFSGHQFPNYSSELNVNALLLGDSALYLCASTRGSNYNEQFFGPGTRLTVL.

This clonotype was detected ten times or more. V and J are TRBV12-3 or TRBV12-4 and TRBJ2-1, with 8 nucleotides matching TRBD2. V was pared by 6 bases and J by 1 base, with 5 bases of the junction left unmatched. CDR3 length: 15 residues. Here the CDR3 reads CASSRPSGSYNEQFF. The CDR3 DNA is TGTGCCAGCAGCCGGCCTAGCGGGTCCTACAATGAGCAGTTCTTC.

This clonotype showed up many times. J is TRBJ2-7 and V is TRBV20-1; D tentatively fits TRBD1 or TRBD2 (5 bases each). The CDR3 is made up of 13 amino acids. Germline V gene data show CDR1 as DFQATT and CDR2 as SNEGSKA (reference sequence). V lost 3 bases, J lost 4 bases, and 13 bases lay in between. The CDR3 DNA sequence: TGCAGTGCTAGGGGCGAGGGGTCGTACGAGCAGTACTTC. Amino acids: CSARGEGSYEQYF.

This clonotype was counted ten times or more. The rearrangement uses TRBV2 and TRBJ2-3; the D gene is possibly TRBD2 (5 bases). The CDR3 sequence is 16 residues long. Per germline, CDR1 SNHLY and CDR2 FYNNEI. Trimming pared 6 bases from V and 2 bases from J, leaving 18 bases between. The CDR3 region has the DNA TGTGCCAGCAGGGCAGGACTCCTCGATGCCACAGATACGCAGTATTTT. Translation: CASRAGLLDATDTQYF.

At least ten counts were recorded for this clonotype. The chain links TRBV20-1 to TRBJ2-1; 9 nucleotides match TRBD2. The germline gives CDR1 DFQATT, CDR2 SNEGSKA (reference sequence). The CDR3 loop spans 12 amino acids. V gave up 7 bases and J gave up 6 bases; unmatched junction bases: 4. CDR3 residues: CSGLADFNEQFF. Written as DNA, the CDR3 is TGCAGTGGACTAGCGGATTTCAATGAGCAGTTCTTC.

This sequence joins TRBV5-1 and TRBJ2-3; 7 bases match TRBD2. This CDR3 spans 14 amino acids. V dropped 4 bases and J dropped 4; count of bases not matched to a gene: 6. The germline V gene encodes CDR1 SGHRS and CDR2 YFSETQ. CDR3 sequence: CASSVGGGADTQYF. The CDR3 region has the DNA TGCGCCAGCAGCGTGGGGGGGGGAGCAGATACGCAGTATTTT.

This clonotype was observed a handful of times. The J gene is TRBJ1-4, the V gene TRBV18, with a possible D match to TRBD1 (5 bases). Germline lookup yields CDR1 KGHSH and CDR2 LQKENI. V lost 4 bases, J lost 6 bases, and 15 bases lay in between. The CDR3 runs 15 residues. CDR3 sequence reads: CASSQNPGKYEKLFF. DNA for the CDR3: TGTGCCAGCTCACAAAACCCAGGGAAATATGAAAAACTGTTTTTT.

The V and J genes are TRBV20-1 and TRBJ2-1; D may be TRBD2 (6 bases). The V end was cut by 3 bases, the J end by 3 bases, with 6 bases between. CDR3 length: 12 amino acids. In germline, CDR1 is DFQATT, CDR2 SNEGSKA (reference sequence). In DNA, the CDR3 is TGCAGTGCTAGCGGGAGCTACAATGAGCAGTTCTTC. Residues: CSASGSYNEQFF.

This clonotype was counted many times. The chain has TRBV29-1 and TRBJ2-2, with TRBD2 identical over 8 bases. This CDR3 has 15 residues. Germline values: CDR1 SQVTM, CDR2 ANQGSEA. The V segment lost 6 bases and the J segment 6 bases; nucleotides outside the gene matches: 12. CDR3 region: CSVRKSGSISGELFF. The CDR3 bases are TGCAGCGTCCGCAAAAGCGGGAGCATCTCCGGGGAGCTGTTTTTT.